The 12 T cell receptor beta chains presented below share a single source sample, sequenced in a study of blood T cell repertoires in COVID-19. Profiled with immunoSEQ multiplex PCR; TCRdb holds only in-frame clones, not every one. The table lists 150,000 or so clones, approximately 80% of them singletons, with around 7.2% in the top ten. Sequencing was done on a sample of peripheral blood. These receptors were collected from a woman aged 45-59 years in a cohort sampled during active or convalescent COVID-19.

CDR3 protein: CAISESTFKDTTQTSTDTQYF. In DNA form, the CDR3 reads TGTGCCATCAGTGAGTCGACTTTCAAGGACACAACCCAAACTAGCACAGATACGCAGTATTTT. The chain is built from TRBV10-3 and TRBJ2-3; weak D call: TRBD1 (5 bases). CDR1 ENHRY and CDR2 SYGVKD come from the germline V gene. This CDR3 spans 21 amino acids. V dropped 0 bases and J dropped 0 bases, with 25 bases sitting between them.

This clone was counted only a few times. This rearrangement joins TRBV29-1 to TRBJ1-2; 8 bases fit TRBD1. The V and J ends lost 5 bases and 6 bases, in that order; junction bases with no gene match: 2. Germline V gene lookup returns CDR1 SQVTM and CDR2 ANQGSEA. CDR3 length equals 11 residues. In DNA form, the CDR3 reads TGCAGCGTTCAGACAGGGGATGGCTACACCTTC. Translated: CSVQTGDGYTF. The full variable domain, with the rest looked up from reference TRBV29-1 and TRBJ1-2, is SAVISQKPSRDICQRGTSLTIQCQVDSQVTMMFWYRQQPGQSLTLIATANQGSEATYESGFVIDKFPISRPNLTFSTLTVSNMSPEDSSIYLCSVQTGDGYTFGSGTRLTVV.

This chain uses TRBV6-5 with TRBJ1-1; a weak D match, TRBD1 (6 bases). V gave up 8 bases and J gave up 5 bases, with 12 bases separating them. Germline assignment: CDR1 MNHEY and CDR2 SVGAGI. This CDR3 contains 12 residues. The CDR3 DNA sequence: TGTGCCAGCGCCACAGGGAGTACTGAAGCTTTCTTT. Amino acids: CASATGSTEAFF.

The rearrangement joins TRBV7-8 to TRBJ1-2; D not certain. Trimming took 1 base from V and 4 from J, leaving 7 bases between them. The CDR3 sequence is 13 residues long. The germline gives CDR1 SGHVS, CDR2 FQNEAQ. In DNA form, the CDR3 reads TGTGCCAGCAGCTTAGAGCGAGCCTATGGCTACACCTTC. Amino acid sequence: CASSLERAYGYTF.

The V call is TRBV5-4, the J call TRBJ2-1; maybe TRBD1 (5 bases). CDR3 length equals 16 residues. The V gene lost 0 bases and the J gene lost 0 bases, with 10 bases spanning the gap. CDR1 and CDR2 (germline): SGHNT, YYREEE (reference sequence). CDR3 amino acids: CASSLGGAISYNEQFF. DNA of the CDR3: TGTGCCAGCAGCTTGGGTGGGGCGATCTCCTACAATGAGCAGTTCTTC.

This rearrangement joins TRBV2 to TRBJ1-4; D might be TRBD1 (6 bases). CDR3 length: 12 amino acids. The germline V gene encodes CDR1 SNHLY and CDR2 FYNNEI. The ends were cut back, 11 bases at V and 8 bases at J, with 15 bases in the middle. The CDR3: CALTGNGEKLFF. The CDR3, as DNA: TGTGCCCTCACAGGGAATGGGGAAAAACTGTTTTTT.

The chain's CDR3 is CASSKLYRGELGNTIYF. For the CDR3, the DNA is TGTGCCAGCAGCAAACTGTATCGGGGGGAGTTGGGGAACACCATATATTTT. The chain combines TRBV9 with TRBJ1-3; tentative D call: TRBD1 (5 bases). Trimming shortened V by 4 bases and J by 7 bases, and 24 bases separated the two germline ends. Germline CDR1 and CDR2: SGDLS and YYNGEE. The CDR3 totals 17 residues.

This rearrangement joins TRBV10-3 to TRBJ2-5; TRBD2 matches 8 bases. The CDR3 runs 15 residues. Germline loops: CDR1 ENHRY, CDR2 SYGVKD. J gave up 2 bases and V 5 bases, and 7 bases lay outside the gene matches. For the CDR3, the DNA is TGTGCCATCAGTATAGCGGGGAGCCGTCAAGAGACCCAGTACTTC. Translating gives CAISIAGSRQETQYF.

This clone appeared once. The V gene is TRBV6-1, the J gene TRBJ1-4, with unresolved D. The ends were cut back, 3 bases at V and 0 bases at J, with 8 bases in the middle. Germline CDR1 and CDR2: MNHNS and SASEGT. The CDR3 is 15 amino acids. The CDR3 loop is CASSEHSATNEKLFF. The CDR3 DNA reads TGTGCCAGCAGTGAGCATAGCGCAACTAATGAAAAACTGTTTTTT.

With respect to this clone: Other DNA sequences in the same sample also yield this CDR3. J is TRBJ1-5 and V is TRBV3-1 (or the pseudogene TRBV3-2); D perhaps matches TRBD1 (5 bases). Germline CDR1 is LGHDT and CDR2 is YNNKEL (reference sequence). V was pared by 3 bases and J by 6 bases, with 9 bases between. The CDR3 length is 13 residues. CDR3 bases: TGTGCCAGCAGCCAGGGGGGGGGTCAGCCCCAGCATTTT. Its protein product is CASSQGGGQPQHF.

The chain couples TRBV7-9 to TRBJ1-6; D gene unclear. The CDR3 runs to 12 residues. CDR1 and CDR2 (germline): SEHNR, FQNEAQ (reference sequence). V lost 3 bases to trimming and J lost 9 bases, with 6 bases between them. CDR3 loop: CASSFMSSPLHF. DNA for the CDR3: TGTGCCAGCAGCTTCATGTCTTCACCCCTCCACTTT.

This rearrangement joins TRBV29-1 to TRBJ1-4; TRBD1 matches 7 bases. The CDR3 spans 13 residues. V was pared by 7 bases and J by 4 bases, with 6 bases of the junction left unmatched. Germline assignment: CDR1 SQVTM and CDR2 ANQGSEA. The CDR3 spells CSGGGQHNEKLFF. For the CDR3, the DNA is TGCAGCGGAGGGGGACAGCATAATGAAAAACTGTTTTTT.